The 31 T cell receptor beta chains in this list originate from one sample, sequenced in a study of shared clonotypes between healthy human individuals. Profiled with immunoSEQ multiplex PCR; TCRdb holds only in-frame clones, not every one. This sample has some 490,000 clones, with 60% to 80% found just once. Specimen: PBMCs. The source of these receptors is a woman in her 40s in good health. Some clones in this sample may be carry-over from other donors' samples.

This sequence joins TRBV7-2 and TRBJ2-3; 10 bases line up with TRBD2. There are 16 residues in the CDR3. V lost 0 bases and J lost 6; bases outside the gene matches: 6. Germline-derived CDR1 and CDR2 are SGHTA and FQGNSA. The DNA of the CDR3 is TGTGCCAGCAGCTTAGCTAGCGGGAGGTCTTTGGATACGCAGTATTTT. This codes for CASSLASGRSLDTQYF.

The chain recombines TRBV5-6 with TRBJ1-4; possibly TRBD1 for D (6 bases). Trimming left V 2 bases short and J 6 bases short, with 11 bases between. This CDR3 contains 14 residues. Germline V gene sequence: CDR1 SGHDT, CDR2 YYEEEE. The CDR3 DNA follows: TGTGCCAGCAGCTTTTACAGGGCGGATGAAAAACTGTTTTTT. Its translation is CASSFYRADEKLFF.

The rearrangement uses TRBV28 and TRBJ2-5; 11 bases agree with TRBD2. This CDR3 has 17 amino acids. J was trimmed by 1 base and V by 2 bases; bases with no gene match: 6. Germline V gene lookup returns CDR1 MDHEN and CDR2 SYDVKM. The CDR3 reads CASSLGTSGRPQETQYF. CDR3 DNA sequence: TGTGCCAGCAGTTTAGGTACTAGCGGGAGACCCCAAGAGACCCAGTACTTC.

This chain uses TRBV18 with TRBJ1-1, with TRBD1 identical over 8 bases. The germline gives CDR1 KGHSH, CDR2 LQKENI. Trimming removed 4 bases from V and 4 bases from J; junction bases left unmatched: 8. The CDR3 covers 15 residues. The CDR3 DNA reads TGTGCCAGCTCACAACGGACAGGGTATGGCACTGAAGCTTTCTTT. Translating it yields CASSQRTGYGTEAFF.

This chain links TRBV7-3 with TRBJ2-1; TRBD2 agrees at 7 bases. This CDR3 spans 13 amino acids. Germline CDR1 SGHTA, CDR2 FQGTGA. Trimming removed 5 bases from V and 10 bases from J; junction bases left unmatched: 8. The chain's CDR3 is CASSPSLLAEQFF. The CDR3 coding sequence is TGTGCCAGCAGCCCCTCCTTACTAGCGGAGCAGTTCTTC.

This clone was observed a handful of times. This chain joins TRBV21-1 and TRBJ2-4; TRBD2 is the table's D call, not checked against the DNA. TRBV21-1 is deemed a pseudogene. CDR3 length: 16 residues. CDR3 amino acids: CASSETSGVAKNIQYF. The CDR3, as DNA: TGTGCCAGCAGCGAGACTAGCGGAGTAGCCAAAAACATTCAGTACTTC.

To note about this clone: Other DNA sequences in the sample encode the same CDR3. The chain carries TRBV18 and TRBJ2-5; D is ambiguous. Per germline, CDR1 KGHSH and CDR2 LQKENI. The germline V and J ends were trimmed by 3 bases and 1 base, with 6 bases remaining between them. The CDR3 consists of 13 residues. CDR3 coding DNA: TGTGCCAGCTCACCGGGGTCCCAAGAGACCCAGTACTTC. This encodes CASSPGSQETQYF.

The chain recombines TRBV7-6 with TRBJ1-6; D not certain. The CDR3 is made up of 14 amino acids. The germline V gene has CDR1 SGHVS and CDR2 FNYEAQ. Between the trimmed V and J ends, which lost 1 base and 9 bases, there was a span of 10 bases. For the CDR3, the DNA is TGTGCCAGCAGCTTAGGGGCAGTCCTTTCACCCCTCCACTTT. Translating gives CASSLGAVLSPLHF.

There are many counts of this clone. This chain links TRBV28 with TRBJ1-5; the match to TRBD1 covers 8 bases. Germline V lookup: CDR1 MDHEN, CDR2 SYDVKM. This CDR3 is built from 14 residues. The trim removed 4 bases at V and 7 bases at J, leaving 6 bases unmatched. The CDR3 DNA reads TGTGCCAGCAGTTCGTCAGGACAGGGACAGCCCCAGCATTTT. It translates to CASSSSGQGQPQHF.

The chain's CDR3 is CAWGQGGFGNTIYF. In DNA, the CDR3 is TGTGCCTGGGGCCAGGGAGGCTTTGGAAACACCATATATTTT. The genes are TRBV30 and TRBJ1-3; possible D gene TRBD1, 5 bases. Trimming removed 5 bases at V and 3 bases at J, with 14 bases between. CDR1 and CDR2 (germline): GTSNPN, SVGIG (reference sequence). This CDR3 is 14 amino acids long.

This clone was counted only a few times. The same CDR3 also results from other DNA sequences found in this sample. The chain is built from TRBV7-2 and TRBJ2-7; D gene uncertain. Germline CDR1 and CDR2: SGHTA and FQGNSA. The V and J ends lost 1 base and 1 base respectively, with 5 bases between them. CDR3 length: 13 amino acids. CDR3 in amino acids: CASSLDYSYEQYF. DNA of the CDR3: TGTGCCAGCAGCTTAGACTATTCCTACGAGCAGTACTTC.

The V gene is TRBV29-1, the J gene TRBJ2-1; 7 nucleotides agree with TRBD2. Germline values: CDR1 SQVTM, CDR2 ANQGSEA. The CDR3 totals 17 residues. V lost 1 base and J lost 1; bases outside the gene matches: 10. The CDR3 loop is CSVEVLTSRRSYNEQFF. The CDR3 DNA reads as TGCAGCGTTGAAGTCCTGACTAGCCGAAGGTCCTACAATGAGCAGTTCTTC.

In its sample, this clone was seen a few times. The chain employs TRBV9 and TRBJ1-1; D gene uncertain. Germline CDR1 reads SGDLS; CDR2 reads YYNGEE. The ends were cut back, 4 bases at V and 4 bases at J, with 8 bases in the middle. The CDR3 sequence is 12 residues long. CDR3 residues: CASSPRTTEAFF. CDR3 sequence (DNA): TGTGCCAGCAGCCCCCGGACCACTGAAGCTTTCTTT.

This clone was recorded a few times. The rearrangement uses TRBV28 and TRBJ2-1; D unclear. This CDR3 region has 16 residues. Germline-derived CDR1 and CDR2 are MDHEN and SYDVKM. V lost 4 bases and J 0 bases, leaving 13 bases between the germline ends. In DNA, the CDR3 is TGTGCCAGCAGTTCATCTCGATGGGGCTCCTACAATGAGCAGTTCTTC. Translation gives CASSSSRWGSYNEQFF.

The J gene is TRBJ2-7, the V gene TRBV30, with D perhaps TRBD1 (5 bases). V was cut by 0 bases and J by 3 bases, with 12 bases left in between. The V gene's germline CDR1 is GTSNPN and CDR2 SVGIG (reference sequence). CDR3 length equals 14 residues. Written as DNA, the CDR3 is TGTGCCTGGAGTGTACTTGGCAGGGACTACGAGCAGTACTTC. Amino acid sequence: CAWSVLGRDYEQYF.

This chain connects TRBV30 to TRBJ2-3; D unclear. The ends were cut back, 2 bases at V and 11 bases at J, with 11 bases in the middle. Germline loops: CDR1 GTSNPN, CDR2 SVGIG (reference sequence). This CDR3 comprises 11 residues. CDR3: CAWSINRRQYF. The CDR3 DNA reads TGTGCCTGGAGTATTAATCGCCGGCAGTATTTT.

The V gene is TRBV19, the J gene TRBJ2-7; tentative D call: TRBD1 (5 bases). V lost 3 bases and J lost 1, with 13 bases in between. The V gene's germline CDR1 is LNHDA and CDR2 SQIVND (reference sequence). There are 15 residues in the CDR3. For the CDR3, the DNA is TGTGCCAGTAGTATGATTGGGGCAAGTTCCTACGAGCAGTACTTC. Translation: CASSMIGASSYEQYF.

This chain uses TRBV5-1 with TRBJ1-2; D unresolved. CDR3 length equals 13 residues. Germline V gene lookup returns CDR1 SGHRS and CDR2 YFSETQ. V was shortened by 3 bases and J by 4 bases, with 10 bases between the two germline ends. The CDR3: CASSSQAGYGYTF. As DNA, the CDR3 is TGCGCCAGCAGCTCCCAGGCCGGCTATGGCTACACCTTC.

The chain combines TRBV7-2 with TRBJ1-2; no clear D gene. The CDR3 extends over 13 amino acids. From germline, CDR1 is SGHTA and CDR2 FQGNSA. The V end lost 3 bases, the J end lost 4 bases, and 9 bases lay between the germline ends. The CDR3 sequence: CASSFLASYGYTF. DNA for the CDR3: TGTGCCAGCAGCTTTTTGGCCTCCTATGGCTACACCTTC.

This clone appeared once. The rearrangement uses TRBV5-1 and TRBJ2-3, with TRBD1 matching 7 bases. The V gene end was trimmed by 0 bases and the J gene end by 4 bases; junction bases not matched to a gene: 5. Germline CDR1 SGHRS, CDR2 YFSETQ. The CDR3 covers 15 residues. CDR3: CASSLEGAGADTQYF. The CDR3, as DNA: TGCGCCAGCAGCTTGGAGGGGGCCGGAGCAGATACGCAGTATTTT.

This chain connects TRBV7-9 to TRBJ2-2; D remains unclear. The germline V gene encodes CDR1 SEHNR and CDR2 FQNEAQ (reference sequence). The CDR3 runs to 17 residues. V was clipped by 5 bases and J by 0 bases, with 16 bases between them. Here the CDR3 reads CASSTPAVGTNTGELFF. Here the CDR3 DNA reads TGTGCCAGCAGCACCCCGGCGGTGGGTACGAACACCGGGGAGCTGTTTTTT.

The chain joins TRBV6-1 to TRBJ2-5; 7 positions agree with TRBD2. The trim removed 3 bases at V and 7 bases at J, leaving 11 bases unmatched. The CDR3 totals 15 residues. CDR1 is MNHNS and CDR2 is SASEGT in the germline V gene. CDR3 coding DNA: TGTGCCAGCAGTGAGGTGGGAGGGTTTGGGGGGACCCAGTACTTC. Amino acids: CASSEVGGFGGTQYF.

The rearrangement links TRBV15 to TRBJ1-4; D is possibly TRBD1 (5 bases). Per germline, CDR1 LNHNV and CDR2 YYDKDF (reference sequence). The V gene lost 5 bases and the J gene lost 8 bases, with 15 bases spanning the gap. The CDR3 extends over 14 amino acids. The CDR3 nucleotides read TGTGCCACCAGCGCCCGGGACCGAGTCGAAAAACTGTTTTTT. Its translation: CATSARDRVEKLFF.

The V gene is TRBV28, the J gene TRBJ2-5; TRBD2 aligns across 9 bases. With the DNA end fitting TRBJ2-7 better, the J assignment may be wrong. CDR1 MDHEN and CDR2 SYDVKM come from the germline V gene. The CDR3 runs to 14 residues. CDR3 nucleotide sequence: TGTGCCAGCAGTTTACTAGCGGGACCCTACGAGCAGTACTTC. Its protein product is CASSLLAGPYEQYF.

V usage is TRBV2 and J usage is TRBJ2-7; possibly TRBD2 for D (7 bases). The germline CDR1 and CDR2 sequences are SNHLY and FYNNEI. CDR3 length: 12 residues. V lost 3 bases, J lost 6 bases, and 9 bases lay in between. Here the CDR3 reads CASSDRGGEQYF. In DNA form, the CDR3 reads TGTGCCAGCAGTGATAGGGGGGGCGAGCAGTACTTC.

The rearrangement joins TRBV9 to TRBJ1-3; possibly TRBD1 for D (5 bases). CDR3 length equals 16 residues. Germline CDR1 and CDR2: SGDLS and YYNGEE. Trimming cost V 2 bases and J 1 base, with 13 bases left between them. The CDR3 here is CASSVLGGISGNTIYF. For the CDR3, the DNA is TGTGCCAGCAGCGTGTTGGGGGGAATTTCTGGAAACACCATATATTTT.

The chain is built from TRBV11-3 and TRBJ1-1; TRBD1 might be the D (5 bases). Trimming removed 5 bases from V and 6 bases from J, with 22 bases in between. The CDR3 runs 16 residues. Germline CDR1 SGHNT, CDR2 YENEEA. The CDR3 nucleotides read TGTGCCAGCAGCCCGGGAGGGGTGAGCCGCTTGTCTGAAGCTTTCTTT. The encoded protein is CASSPGGVSRLSEAFF.

The chain carries TRBV6-4 and TRBJ2-2, with 9 bases fitting TRBD1. The CDR3 contains 16 residues. V lost 0 bases to trimming and J lost 4 bases; unmatched junction nucleotides: 3. In germline, CDR1 is MRHNA, CDR2 SNTAGT. The CDR3 coding sequence is TGTGCCAGCAGTGACTCCCTGACAGGGGGCACCGGGGAGCTGTTTTTT. Its protein is CASSDSLTGGTGELFF.

This sequence joins TRBV5-1 and TRBJ1-1, with TRBD1 matching over 10 bases. CDR3 length: 16 amino acids. Germline CDR1 is SGHRS and CDR2 is YFSETQ. V was pared by 5 bases and J by 1 base, with 8 bases of the junction left unmatched. DNA for the CDR3: TGCGCCAGCAGATCCGGGACAGGGGAACGGAACACTGAAGCTTTCTTT. The encoded protein is CASRSGTGERNTEAFF.

This clone was found a few times. The chain recombines TRBV19 with TRBJ2-1, with unresolved D. Germline loops: CDR1 LNHDA, CDR2 SQIVND (reference sequence). There are 14 residues in the CDR3. The germline V and J ends were trimmed by 3 bases and 6 bases, with 12 bases remaining between them. The CDR3: CASSMNPSPNEQFF. For the CDR3, the DNA is TGTGCCAGTAGTATGAATCCCTCACCCAATGAGCAGTTCTTC. The variable domain in full, completed from reference TRBV19 and TRBJ2-1, reads DGGITQSPKYLFRKEGQNVTLSCEQNLNHDAMYWYRQDPGQGLRLIYYSQIVNDFQKGDIAEGYSVSREKKESFPLTVTSAQKNPTAFYLCASSMNPSPNEQFFGPGTRLTVL.

The gene calls are TRBV7-3 and TRBJ2-2; 8 bases map to TRBD1. V lost 5 bases to trimming and J lost 5 bases; unmatched junction nucleotides: 10. This CDR3 has 16 residues. The germline V gene has CDR1 SGHTA and CDR2 FQGTGA. This CDR3 reads CASSQITGGSTGELFF. In DNA, the CDR3 is TGTGCCAGCAGCCAAATAACAGGGGGTTCGACCGGGGAGCTGTTTTTT.